The 20 T cell receptor beta chains below were found in one sample sequenced in a study of T cells in women clearing cervical HPV infection. Using immunoSEQ multiplex PCR, the repertoire was profiled, and TCRdb retains in-frame clones only, with some absent. The sample table sets out 22,000 or so clones. Specimen: blood buffy coat. Receptors originate from a woman aged 18 to 75 with a cervical HPV16 infection that either progressed to CIN3+ or cleared (not recorded which).

Concerning this clone: The CDR3 end is not reached by the read, which stops 3 residues before it; the germline J gene fills it in. The V call is TRBV7-7, the J call TRBJ1-2; tentative D call: TRBD1 (5 bases). Germline V gene sequence: CDR1 SSHAT, CDR2 FNYEAQ (reference sequence). The CDR3 has 15 amino acids. The CDR3 here is CASSPGLADTDTYTF. Partial CDR3 DNA: TGTGCCAGCAGCCCCGGACTAGCGGACACAGATACC.

To note about this clone: The read terminates 3 residues before the CDR3 end, so the remaining end is supplied by the germline J gene. Additional DNA sequences in this sample encode the identical CDR3. The V gene is TRBV7-9, the J gene TRBJ1-3; 7 positions agree with TRBD1. Trimming took 2 bases from V and 5 from J; bases not matched to a gene: 6. CDR1 SEHNR and CDR2 FQNEAQ come from the germline V gene (reference sequence). The CDR3 spans 15 residues. Partial CDR3 DNA: TGTGCCAGCAGCTTACACAGGGGCGGTAGAAACACC. This codes for CASSLHRGGRNT. The entire CDR3 protein is CASSLHRGGRNTIYF.

Comment on this clone: The read ends 3 residues before the CDR3 terminus; that terminus is restored from the germline J gene. The gene calls are TRBV2 and TRBJ2-7; 7 positions match TRBD1. Looked up from germline, CDR1 is SNHLY and CDR2 is FYNNEI. This CDR3 region has 15 residues. With 3 bases clipped from V and 2 bases from J, the junction kept 7 bases outside the gene matches. The CDR3 DNA, read in part, is TGTGCCAGCAGTGATAGGGGCAGGGGGACCTACGAG. It specifies CASSDRGRGTYE. The full CDR3 is CASSDRGRGTYEQYF.

Worth noting for this clone: The sequence runs out 3 residues before the end of the CDR3; the remainder is reconstructed from the germline J gene. The chain has TRBV30 and TRBJ1-3; tentatively, D is TRBD1 (6 bases). The V and J ends lost 5 bases and 0 bases respectively, with 14 bases between them. CDR1 is GTSNPN and CDR2 is SVGIG in the germline V gene (reference sequence). CDR3 size: 15 residues. The covered CDR3 bases are TGTGCCTGGGGGGGGGCGGCGAGCTCTGGAAACACC. Its protein is CAWGGAASSGNT. The entire CDR3 reads CAWGGAASSGNTIYF. Drawing the rest from reference TRBV30 and TRBJ1-3, the complete variable domain is SQTIHQWPATLVQPVGSPLSLECTVEGTSNPNLYWYRQAAGRGLQLLFYSVGIGQISSEVPQNLSASRPQDRQFILSSKKLLLSDSGFYLCAWGGAASSGNTIYFGEGSWLTVV.

Points on this clone: The CDR3 extends 3 residues past the end of the read, so its final part is completed from the germline J gene. V gene TRBV5-4 combines with J gene TRBJ2-3; no firm D call. The germline V and J ends were trimmed by 5 bases and 1 base, with 14 bases remaining between them. The CDR3 totals 15 residues. Germline V gives CDR1 SGHNT, CDR2 YYREEE (reference sequence). The CDR3 loop is CASRSDLLGTDTQYF. The CDR3 bases that were read are TGTGCCAGCAGATCCGACTTACTTGGCACAGATACG.

About this clone itself: The CDR3 goes on 3 residues after the read ends, and that part is filled in from the germline J gene. J is TRBJ1-2 and V is TRBV7-9; 8 nucleotides agree with TRBD1. The V gene's germline CDR1 is SEHNR and CDR2 FQNEAQ (reference sequence). Losses at the gene ends were 4 bases for V and 5 bases for J; bases not matched to a gene: 9. The CDR3 consists of 15 residues. The sequenced CDR3 bases are TGTGCCAGCAGCTCAATGGACAGGGCCGCTTATGGC. It specifies CASSSMDRAAYG. The complete CDR3 reads CASSSMDRAAYGYTF.

In the case of this clone: The CDR3 end falls 3 residues outside the read, so it is completed with the germline J gene. This sequence joins TRBV2 and TRBJ1-4; unclear D gene. The CDR3 totals 16 residues. Germline V CDR1 and CDR2: SNHLY, FYNNEI. V was shortened by 2 bases and J by 3 bases, with 13 bases between the two germline ends. The CDR3 DNA, read in part, is TGTGCCAGCAGTGAATCGTTATCAGGCTCTAATGAAAAA. Its translation is CASSESLSGSNEK. In full, the CDR3 reads CASSESLSGSNEKLFF.

A note on this clone: The missing CDR3 end, 3 residues past where the read stops, is filled in from the germline J gene. The chain joins TRBV7-8 to TRBJ2-7; tentatively, D is TRBD2 (6 bases). Germline lookup yields CDR1 SGHVS and CDR2 FQNEAQ. The V end lost 1 base, the J end lost 3 bases, and 13 bases lay between the germline ends. The CDR3 consists of 15 residues. CDR3 amino acids: CASSLGLATNYEQYF. The CDR3 DNA, read in part, is TGTGCCAGCAGCTTAGGCCTAGCGACTAACTACGAG.

Note on this clone: Coverage ceases 3 residues before the CDR3 finishes, and the germline J gene fills in the end. The chain couples TRBV5-1 to TRBJ2-7, with 7 bases matching TRBD1. Germline V gene lookup returns CDR1 SGHRS and CDR2 YFSETQ. This CDR3 has 15 residues. The V segment lost 3 bases and the J segment 2 bases; nucleotides outside the gene matches: 8. CDR3 residues: CASSSLTGVAYEQYF. The covered CDR3 bases are TGCGCCAGCAGCTCTCTTACAGGGGTCGCCTACGAG.

As regards this clone: The read ends 3 residues before the CDR3 terminus; that terminus is restored from the germline J gene. The chain carries TRBV7-2 and TRBJ2-2; D may be TRBD2 (7 bases). The V gene's germline CDR1 is SGHTA and CDR2 FQGNSA. The CDR3 spans 14 residues. CDR3 region: CATGLGGGGEKLFF. The part of the CDR3 DNA that was read is TGTGCCACCGGCCTTGGGGGAGGGGGTGAAAAG. Looking up the rest from reference TRBV7-2 and TRBJ2-2 gives the full variable domain: GAGVSQSPSNKVTEKGKDVELRCDPISGHTALYWYRQSLGQGLEFLIYFQGNSAPDKSGLPSDRFSAERTGGSVSTLTIQRTQQEDSAVYLCATGLGGGGEKLFFGEGSRLTVL.

CDR3 region: CASSIQKTDTYTF. The sequenced part of the CDR3 DNA is TGTGCCAGTAGTATACAGAAGACAGATACC. The chain combines TRBV19 with TRBJ1-2; D is perhaps TRBD1 (5 bases). The CDR3 is cut off 3 residues early in the read; its end comes from the germline J gene. The CDR3 is 13 amino acids. Looked up from germline, CDR1 is LNHDA and CDR2 is SQIVND (reference sequence).

As concerns this clone: Coverage ceases 3 residues before the CDR3 finishes, and the germline J gene fills in the end. The chain joins TRBV18 to TRBJ2-3, with D perhaps matching TRBD2 (6 bases). The CDR3 is 15 amino acids. Germline CDR1 and CDR2: KGHSH and LQKENI. Here the CDR3 reads CASSPAGSYQETQYF. CDR3 bases read: TGTGCCAGCTCACCAGCGGGATCGTACCAAGAGACG.

On this clone: The sequenced fragment ends 3 residues before the CDR3 boundary, so the rest is inferred from the germline J gene. The chain carries TRBV20-1 and TRBJ1-5; the D gene is possibly TRBD1 (6 bases). The CDR3 length is 15 residues. Per germline, CDR1 DFQATT and CDR2 SNEGSKA (reference sequence). Between the trimmed V and J ends, which lost 0 bases and 5 bases, there was a span of 14 bases. The CDR3 bases that were read are TGCAGTGCTAGAGATCTGCGGGACACTGATCAGCCC. Translating gives CSARDLRDTDQP. The complete CDR3 sequence is CSARDLRDTDQPQHF.

In the case of this clone: Read sequence stops 3 residues before the CDR3 end, and the germline J gene provides the missing end. The chain has TRBV28 and TRBJ2-7; TRBD2 aligns across 13 bases. Trimming at V came to 5 bases and at J to 3 bases, leaving 4 bases not matched to a gene. The CDR3 is made up of 15 amino acids. CDR1 is MDHEN and CDR2 is SYDVKM in the germline V gene. The chain's CDR3 is CASSLTSGGDYEQYF. The sequenced part of the CDR3 DNA is TGTGCCAGCAGTCTCACTAGCGGGGGGGACTACGAG.

The part of the CDR3 DNA that was read is TGTGCCAGCAGTGTATCCGGTGGACAGGGAGATCAGCCC. Encoded protein: CASSVSGGQGDQP. The whole CDR3 sequence reads CASSVSGGQGDQPQHF. The chain links TRBV2 to TRBJ1-5; 8 bases agree with TRBD1. The read ends 3 residues early relative to the CDR3; the germline J gene fills the gap. This CDR3 is 16 amino acids long. The J segment lost 5 bases and the V segment lost 4 bases, leaving 10 bases of the junction unmatched. Germline-derived CDR1 and CDR2 are SNHLY and FYNNEI.

Concerning this clone itself: The read ends 3 residues shy of where the CDR3 ends; the end is completed using the germline J gene. The rearrangement uses TRBV18 and TRBJ1-2, with D tentatively TRBD1 (6 bases). Germline-derived CDR1 and CDR2 are KGHSH and LQKENI. The CDR3 contains 13 residues. CDR3 in amino acids: CASSPGQSYDYTF. The CDR3 DNA, read in part, is TGTGCCAGCTCACCAGGACAGTCCTACGAC.

Points on this clone: The sequence runs out 3 residues before the end of the CDR3; the remainder is reconstructed from the germline J gene. This rearrangement joins TRBV7-9 to TRBJ2-1; 8 nucleotides line up with TRBD1. This CDR3 spans 15 amino acids. Germline trimming cut 6 bases from V and 5 bases from J; bases unmatched to any gene: 9. Germline V gene lookup returns CDR1 SEHNR and CDR2 FQNEAQ (reference sequence). The CDR3 is CASSKGTGLNNEQFF. The part of the CDR3 DNA that was read is TGTGCCAGCAGTAAGGGGACAGGACTAAACAATGAG.

Concerning this clone itself: The read ends 3 residues early relative to the CDR3; the germline J gene fills the gap. The V and J genes are TRBV10-3 and TRBJ2-2; 7 bases line up with TRBD1. This CDR3 has 15 residues. The V segment lost 0 bases and the J segment 3 bases; nucleotides outside the gene matches: 1. The V gene's germline CDR1 is ENHRY and CDR2 SYGVKD. The CDR3 sequence: CAISESTGYTGELFF. The sequenced CDR3 bases are TGTGCCATCAGTGAGTCGACAGGGTACACCGGGGAG.

The CDR3 loop reads CASGPRGSGDSYEQYF. The CDR3 DNA, read in part, is TGTGCTAGTGGTCCTCGAGGTAGCGGGGACTCCTACGAG. V is TRBV12-5 and J is TRBJ2-7; 8 bases map to TRBD2. The read finishes 3 residues shy of the CDR3 end, and the germline J gene is used to complete it. The CDR3 is 16 residues long. Trimming removed 5 bases from V and 0 bases from J; junction bases left unmatched: 9. Germline loops: CDR1 LGHNT, CDR2 FRNRAP.

By frequency, this clone is medium-sized. The DNA ends 3 residues before the CDR3 does, and the rest of the CDR3 is filled in from the germline J gene. V and J are TRBV18 and TRBJ1-2, with a possible D match to TRBD1 (5 bases). Looked up from germline, CDR1 is KGHSH and CDR2 is LQKENI. V dropped 6 bases and J dropped 1 base, with 15 bases sitting between them. The CDR3 is 15 amino acids. Incomplete CDR3 DNA: TGTGCCAGCTCCCAAGACAGAGCCCTTAACTATGGC. The encoded protein is CASSQDRALNYG. The CDR3 as a whole reads CASSQDRALNYGYTF.